One and the same sample provided the 9 T cell receptor beta chains below, sequenced in a study of blood T cell repertoires in COVID-19. Clones were sequenced by immunoSEQ multiplex PCR, and TCRdb holds only the in-frame ones, with some missing. This sample has hundreds of thousands of clones, with 87% found just once. The material sequenced was peripheral blood. Receptor source: a man between 60 and 75 years old who had recovered from COVID-19.

The chain joins TRBV6-5 to TRBJ1-1; a weak D match, TRBD1 (5 bases). The CDR3 totals 16 residues. The V end lost 0 bases, the J end lost 0 bases, and 11 bases lay between the germline ends. Germline loops: CDR1 MNHEY, CDR2 SVGAGI. CDR3 in DNA: TGTGCCAGCAGTTACTCGAGGGGACTGATGAACACTGAAGCTTTCTTT. Its protein product is CASSYSRGLMNTEAFF.

The rearrangement uses TRBV6-5 and TRBJ1-5, with 9 positions matching TRBD1. The V gene's germline CDR1 is MNHEY and CDR2 SVGAGI. V shed 2 bases and J 6 bases; nucleotides not matched to a gene: 2. CDR3 size: 14 residues. The CDR3 DNA follows: TGTGCCAGCAGTTACGACAGGGGGGGTCAGCCCCAGCATTTT. Translated, it gives CASSYDRGGQPQHF.

In this sample, this clone turned up once. The chain is built from TRBV4-3 and TRBJ1-2; 7 nucleotides match TRBD1. Germline CDR1 is LGHNA and CDR2 is YSLEER. The CDR3 has 15 amino acids. The junction had 5 bases not matched to a gene; V was cut back by 0 bases and J by 4 bases. CDR3 residues: CASSQDAGTVYGYTF. CDR3 nucleotide sequence: TGCGCCAGCAGCCAAGACGCCGGGACAGTCTATGGCTACACCTTC.

This chain links TRBV4-1 with TRBJ2-3; 7 positions match TRBD2. After removal of 0 bases from V and 2 bases from J, the junction contained 11 bases not matched to a gene. This CDR3 is built from 18 residues. Per the germline V gene, CDR1 is MGHRA and CDR2 is YSYEKL. CDR3 protein: CASSQDLKKRGNTDTQYF. The CDR3 coding sequence is TGCGCCAGCAGCCAAGATCTCAAGAAGCGGGGCAACACAGATACGCAGTATTTT.

J is TRBJ1-4 and V is TRBV12-3 or TRBV12-4, with D uncertain. The CDR3 loop spans 13 amino acids. V lost 5 bases to trimming and J lost 8 bases, with 12 bases between them. CDR3 protein: CASSRTLGEKLFF. The DNA for the CDR3 is TGTGCCAGCAGTAGGACTCTCGGGGAAAAACTGTTTTTT.

This rearrangement joins TRBV28 to TRBJ2-7; possibly TRBD2 for D (6 bases). This CDR3 spans 15 amino acids. Germline CDR1 MDHEN, CDR2 SYDVKM. Between the trimmed V and J ends, which lost 6 bases and 2 bases, there was a span of 17 bases. The CDR3 nucleotides are TGTGCCAGCAGCTCATCCGGGACTCCGCCCTACGAGCAGTACTTC. Its protein is CASSSSGTPPYEQYF.

The chain joins TRBV7-2 to TRBJ1-5; a possible D gene is TRBD1 (5 bases). The V gene's germline CDR1 is SGHTA and CDR2 FQGNSA. The CDR3 sequence is 14 residues long. The germline V and J ends were trimmed by 5 bases and 6 bases, with 14 bases remaining between them. The CDR3 nucleotides read TGTGCCAGCAGCCGGGGGGGGGTGTCTCAGCCCCAGCATTTT. Its translation is CASSRGGVSQPQHF.

This clone was counted at least ten times. V usage is TRBV7-2 and J usage is TRBJ2-1; 8 nucleotides match TRBD2. J was trimmed by 4 bases and V by 2 bases; bases with no gene match: 7. This CDR3 has 16 amino acids. Germline CDR1 is SGHTA and CDR2 is FQGNSA. The CDR3 is CASSLFGGAVYNEQFF. The CDR3 DNA sequence: TGTGCCAGCAGCTTATTCGGGGGGGCCGTATACAATGAGCAGTTCTTC.

The chain recombines TRBV18 with TRBJ2-5; D uncertain. CDR3 length: 13 residues. The V gene's germline CDR1 is KGHSH and CDR2 LQKENI. V shed 7 bases and J shed 1 base, with 10 bases lying between them. This CDR3 reads CASFPGLQETQYF. In nucleotides, the CDR3 is TGTGCCAGCTTCCCGGGTCTCCAAGAGACCCAGTACTTC. Using reference TRBV18 and TRBJ2-5 for the parts outside the CDR3, the full variable domain is NAGVMQNPRHLVRRRGQEARLRCSPMKGHSHVYWYRQLPEEGLKFMVYLQKENIIDESGMPKERFSAEFPKEGPSILRIQQVVRGDSAAYFCASFPGLQETQYFGPGTRLLVL.